The next 31 T cell receptor beta chains were all read from a single sample in a study of T cells after yellow fever vaccination. TCRdb ran MiXCR on the 5' RACE reads and lists one entry per CDR3 protein. The sample lists about 310,000 distinct CDR3 sequences, approximately 3.9% occurring once. The sample in question was PBMCs, obtained on the day of the yellow fever booster vaccination. The receptor set was obtained from a man in his late teens or twenties who received the YFV17D yellow fever vaccine.

In this sample, this clonotype turned up many times. The V gene is TRBV6-5, the J gene TRBJ2-7, with D unresolved. Germline lookup yields CDR1 MNHEY and CDR2 SVGAGI. CDR3 size: 13 residues. V was clipped by 6 bases and J by 3 bases, with 12 bases between them. The CDR3 here is CASRRGGNYEQYF. The CDR3 DNA sequence: TGTGCCAGCAGAAGAGGTGGGAACTACGAGCAGTACTTC.

In its sample, this clonotype was seen a few times. The chain recombines TRBV27 with TRBJ2-2; 7 nucleotides align to TRBD2. The V gene end was trimmed by 1 base and the J gene end by 1 base; junction bases not matched to a gene: 3. The CDR3 totals 16 residues. Germline V lookup: CDR1 MNHEY, CDR2 SMNVEV (reference sequence). This CDR3 is CASSLFGGGNTGELFF. Here the CDR3 DNA reads TGTGCCAGCAGTTTATTTGGCGGGGGGAACACCGGGGAGCTGTTTTTT.

This clonotype was observed at least ten times. This sequence joins TRBV4-3 and TRBJ2-3; unclear D gene. CDR1 and CDR2 from the germline V gene are LGHNA and YSLEER. This CDR3 comprises 14 residues. V dropped 4 bases and J dropped 0 bases, with 8 bases sitting between them. The CDR3 sequence: CASSPSHSTDTQYF. The DNA for the CDR3 is TGCGCCAGCAGCCCAAGCCACAGCACAGATACGCAGTATTTT.

This clonotype was observed a few times. This sequence joins TRBV5-1 and TRBJ1-1; tentative D call: TRBD1 (6 bases). Trimming stripped 0 bases from V and 6 bases from J, with 24 bases between. The CDR3 runs to 18 residues. From germline, CDR1 is SGHRS and CDR2 YFSETQ. The CDR3 DNA sequence: TGCGCCAGCAGCTTGGAGGCCAAGAGTCGGGGGCCGTCGGCTGAAGCTTTCTTT. It encodes CASSLEAKSRGPSAEAFF.

This clonotype was found many times. V is TRBV7-3 and J is TRBJ2-1; 7 bases are shared with TRBD2. CDR3 length: 15 amino acids. Looked up from germline, CDR1 is SGHTA and CDR2 is FQGTGA. J was trimmed by 2 bases and V by 5 bases; bases with no gene match: 6. The CDR3 bases are TGTGCCAGCAGCGTACTAGCGAGCACCTACAATGAGCAGTTCTTC. Amino acids: CASSVLASTYNEQFF. Variable domain in full (rest from reference TRBV7-3 and TRBJ2-1): GAGVSQTPSNKVTEKGKYVELRCDPISGHTALYWYRQSLGQGPEFLIYFQGTGAADDSGLPNDRFFAVRPEGSVSTLKIQRTERGDSAVYLCASSVLASTYNEQFFGPGTRLTVL.

The gene calls are TRBV29-1 and TRBJ1-3; no clear D gene. From germline, CDR1 is SQVTM and CDR2 ANQGSEA. The CDR3 has 12 residues. V lost 3 bases to trimming and J lost 1 base, with 4 bases between them. The CDR3 loop reads CSVESSGNTIYF. The CDR3 DNA reads TGCAGCGTTGAGAGTTCTGGAAACACCATATATTTT.

This clonotype was recorded a few times. V usage is TRBV5-5 and J usage is TRBJ1-5; no clear D. The germline gives CDR1 SGHKS, CDR2 YYEKEE (reference sequence). V lost 5 bases, J lost 3 bases, and 12 bases lay in between. The CDR3 runs 14 residues. CDR3: CASSPVSFNQPQHF. CDR3 nucleotides: TGTGCCAGCAGTCCCGTTTCCTTCAATCAGCCCCAGCATTTT. The full variable domain, rest sourced from reference TRBV5-5 and TRBJ1-5, is DAGVTQSPTHLIKTRGQQVTLRCSPISGHKSVSWYQQVLGQGPQFIFQYYEKEERGRGNFPDRFSARQFPNYSSELNVNALLLGDSALYLCASSPVSFNQPQHFGDGTRLSIL.

This clonotype was seen at least ten times. The V and J genes are TRBV6-6 and TRBJ2-3; 7 bases fit TRBD1. There are 15 residues in the CDR3. CDR1 is MNHNY and CDR2 is SVGAGI in the germline V gene (reference sequence). The trim removed 4 bases at V and 3 bases at J, leaving 7 bases unmatched. CDR3 region: CASSWGQMTTDTQYF. In DNA form, the CDR3 reads TGTGCCAGCAGTTGGGGACAGATGACAACAGATACGCAGTATTTT.

This clonotype was observed many times. V is TRBV7-2 and J is TRBJ2-5; 8 nucleotides align to TRBD2. Germline V gene data show CDR1 as SGHTA and CDR2 as FQGNSA. The V gene end was trimmed by 7 bases and the J gene end by 4 bases; junction bases not matched to a gene: 5. The CDR3 totals 13 residues. CDR3 coding DNA: TGTGCCAGCACCAGGACTAGCTTAGAGACCCAGTACTTC. It codes for CASTRTSLETQYF.

This clonotype was seen ten or more times. The V call is TRBV7-2, the J call TRBJ1-2; 9 positions match TRBD1. The V segment lost 1 base and the J segment 8 bases; nucleotides outside the gene matches: 5. This CDR3 contains 14 residues. Germline values: CDR1 SGHTA, CDR2 FQGNSA. CDR3 sequence: CASSLGDRVKGYTF. The CDR3 DNA reads as TGTGCCAGCAGCTTAGGGGACAGGGTAAAAGGCTACACCTTC. Variable domain in full (rest from reference TRBV7-2 and TRBJ1-2): GAGVSQSPSNKVTEKGKDVELRCDPISGHTALYWYRQSLGQGLEFLIYFQGNSAPDKSGLPSDRFSAERTGGSVSTLTIQRTQQEDSAVYLCASSLGDRVKGYTFGSGTRLTVV.

At least ten counts were recorded for this clonotype. The chain employs TRBV7-2 and TRBJ2-5; D is possibly TRBD2 (5 bases). The CDR3 covers 17 residues. V dropped 2 bases and J dropped 1 base, with 17 bases sitting between them. Per germline, CDR1 SGHTA and CDR2 FQGNSA. CDR3: CASSLIDRGRPQETQYF. The CDR3, as DNA: TGTGCCAGCAGCTTAATCGACCGCGGGCGGCCCCAAGAGACCCAGTACTTC.

The rearrangement uses TRBV9 and TRBJ2-3, with D possibly matching TRBD2 (6 bases). Germline CDR1 SGDLS, CDR2 YYNGEE. V lost 2 bases to trimming and J lost 2 bases, with 12 bases between them. The CDR3 extends over 15 amino acids. CDR3 region: CASSVTSTPTDTQYF. The CDR3 DNA is TGTGCCAGCAGCGTGACTAGTACTCCCACAGATACGCAGTATTTT.

This clonotype showed up just a few times. V and J are TRBV7-3 and TRBJ1-1, with TRBD1 as a possible D gene (6 bases). V was pared by 4 bases and J by 7 bases, with 13 bases between. CDR3 size: 13 residues. Germline lookup yields CDR1 SGHTA and CDR2 FQGTGA. CDR3 coding DNA: TGTGCCAGCAGCTCCGATCAGGGGAATGAAGCTTTCTTT. As protein: CASSSDQGNEAFF.

This clonotype was observed a handful of times. The chain recombines TRBV27 with TRBJ2-2; D gene unclear. This CDR3 has 14 amino acids. V was clipped by 7 bases and J by 2 bases, with 11 bases between them. Germline V lookup: CDR1 MNHEY, CDR2 SMNVEV (reference sequence). For the CDR3, the DNA is TGTGCCAGCAAACCAGGTCTTAACACCGGGGAGCTGTTTTTT. Translation gives CASKPGLNTGELFF.

For the CDR3, the DNA is TGTGCCAGCAGCCTCCGGGAGCGGGGGGGCGGAGATACGCAGTATTTT. This sequence encodes CASSLRERGGGDTQYF. J is TRBJ2-3 and V is TRBV11-2, with 10 bases that match TRBD2. Germline CDR1 is SGHAT and CDR2 is FQNNGV. The length of the CDR3 is 16 residues. The J segment lost 5 bases and the V segment lost 5 bases, leaving 10 bases of the junction unmatched.

Only a few counts were recorded for this clonotype. The V and J genes are TRBV6-6 and TRBJ1-5, with D perhaps TRBD1 (6 bases). The germline gives CDR1 MNHNY, CDR2 SVGAGI (reference sequence). This CDR3 region has 16 residues. V lost 4 bases, J lost 2 bases, and 15 bases lay in between. The CDR3 protein is CASSFQGRAGNQPQHF. CDR3 coding DNA: TGTGCCAGCAGTTTTCAGGGGCGGGCAGGCAATCAGCCCCAGCATTTT.

In this sample, this clonotype turned up many times. V gene TRBV5-5 combines with J gene TRBJ2-1, with TRBD2 matching 7 bases. The ends lost 4 bases at V and 7 bases at J; junction bases unmatched: 11. The CDR3 runs 15 residues. The germline V gene has CDR1 SGHKS and CDR2 YYEKEE (reference sequence). This CDR3 reads CASSDGTTRVNEQFF. The DNA for the CDR3 is TGTGCCAGCAGCGATGGGACTACGAGGGTGAATGAGCAGTTCTTC.

This clonotype was recorded a few times. Written as DNA, the CDR3 is TGTGCCAGCAGTGGCCGCGGGACAGGGGCGTACCAAGAGACCCAGTACTTC. Its protein product is CASSGRGTGAYQETQYF. This sequence joins TRBV25-1 and TRBJ2-5; 10 bases are a match to TRBD1. Germline lookup yields CDR1 MGHDK and CDR2 SYGVNS. The CDR3 has 17 amino acids. V shed 4 bases, J shed 0 bases, and the junction held 8 bases outside the gene matches.

This clonotype was observed at least ten times. J is TRBJ2-1 and V is TRBV7-6; 8 nucleotides line up with TRBD2. CDR1 and CDR2 from the germline V gene are SGHVS and FNYEAQ. The CDR3 totals 15 residues. Unmatched junction bases numbered 1, after V lost 1 base and J lost 2 bases. CDR3 region: CASSLDGGAYNEQFF. In DNA, the CDR3 is TGTGCCAGCAGCTTAGACGGGGGGGCCTACAATGAGCAGTTCTTC.

The chain uses TRBV9 and TRBJ2-3; 10 positions match TRBD2. Per the germline V gene, CDR1 is SGDLS and CDR2 is YYNGEE. The CDR3 consists of 17 residues. Trimming cost V 1 base and J 2 bases; bases outside gene matches: 7. This CDR3 reads CASSVMEAGGDTDTQYF. DNA for the CDR3: TGTGCCAGCAGCGTAATGGAAGCGGGGGGGGACACAGATACGCAGTATTTT.

In this sample, this clonotype turned up many times. The chain carries TRBV7-9 and TRBJ2-1; D gene uncertain. Per the germline V gene, CDR1 is SEHNR and CDR2 is FQNEAQ (reference sequence). The CDR3 loop spans 15 amino acids. The V end lost 5 bases, the J end lost 6 bases, and 17 bases lay between the germline ends. This CDR3 is CASSLVKSRANEQFF. CDR3 nucleotides: TGTGCCAGCAGCCTCGTAAAATCCCGGGCCAATGAGCAGTTCTTC.

This clonotype was seen repeatedly, ten times or more. The rearrangement joins TRBV3-2 to TRBJ2-7; TRBD1, as called in the table, went unchecked against the DNA. TRBV3-2 is shown as a pseudogene. The CDR3 has 15 residues. CDR3 protein: CASSQTGTGVYEQYV. CDR3 sequence (DNA): TGTGCCAGCAGCCAAACCGGGACAGGGGTATACGAGCAGTACGTC.

The chain carries TRBV4-1 and TRBJ1-5, with D tentatively TRBD1 (6 bases). V gave up 0 bases and J gave up 8 bases, with 14 bases separating them. Germline V gives CDR1 MGHRA, CDR2 YSYEKL. There are 15 residues in the CDR3. For the CDR3, the DNA is TGCGCCAGCAGCCAAGACAGGGGCCTTATTGAGCCCCAGCATTTT. Translated, it gives CASSQDRGLIEPQHF.

This clonotype turned up a few times. This rearrangement joins TRBV18 to TRBJ2-3; unclear D gene. The CDR3 is 13 amino acids. Deletions cut 3 bases from V and 0 bases from J, with 4 bases between. CDR1 KGHSH and CDR2 LQKENI come from the germline V gene. The CDR3 sequence: CASSPWSTDTQYF. The CDR3 coding sequence is TGTGCCAGCTCACCTTGGAGCACAGATACGCAGTATTTT.

This clonotype was observed a handful of times. The rearrangement uses TRBV7-8 and TRBJ2-5; D not resolved. CDR3 length: 16 residues. The germline CDR1 and CDR2 sequences are SGHVS and FQNEAQ. Trimming shortened V by 0 bases and J by 2 bases, and 13 bases separated the two germline ends. This CDR3 reads CASSLAWAALQETQYF. DNA for the CDR3: TGTGCCAGCAGCTTAGCTTGGGCAGCACTACAAGAGACCCAGTACTTC.

The chain joins TRBV5-8 to TRBJ2-1, with 11 bases lining up with TRBD2. The length of the CDR3 is 16 residues. V lost 4 bases and J lost 4; bases outside the gene matches: 7. Germline V gives CDR1 SGHTS, CDR2 YDEGEE. In DNA form, the CDR3 reads TGTGCCAGCAGCCGTGGACTAGCGGGCCTGTACAATGAGCAGTTCTTC. Amino acids: CASSRGLAGLYNEQFF.

The chain uses TRBV19 and TRBJ1-1, with TRBD1 identical over 9 bases. V lost 8 bases, J lost 7 bases, and 11 bases stayed unmatched. The CDR3 is made up of 14 amino acids. Germline lookup yields CDR1 LNHDA and CDR2 SQIVND (reference sequence). For the CDR3, the DNA is TGTGCCAGTGACTCCCGGGACAGGGTAGTTGAAGCTTTCTTT. This encodes CASDSRDRVVEAFF.

This clonotype was detected a few times. The J gene is TRBJ1-2, the V gene TRBV7-2, with unresolved D. Germline V gene sequence: CDR1 SGHTA, CDR2 FQGNSA. The ends were cut back, 6 bases at V and 3 bases at J, with 8 bases in the middle. The CDR3 has 12 residues. This chain's CDR3 is CASSVRHYGYTF. The CDR3 DNA is TGTGCCAGCAGTGTCAGACACTATGGCTACACCTTC.

This chain uses TRBV4-1 with TRBJ1-3; no clear D. The CDR3 runs 14 residues. V gave up 2 bases and J gave up 0 bases, with 5 bases separating them. Germline lookup yields CDR1 MGHRA and CDR2 YSYEKL. CDR3 sequence (DNA): TGCGCCAGCAGCCAAACTCACTCTGGAAACACCATATATTTT. This encodes CASSQTHSGNTIYF.

At least ten counts were recorded for this clonotype. This sequence joins TRBV7-2 and TRBJ2-1; a weak D match, TRBD2 (7 bases). Trimming took off 5 bases at V and 7 bases at J, with 18 bases between the two ends. Germline CDR1 and CDR2: SGHTA and FQGNSA. The CDR3 extends over 15 amino acids. The CDR3 sequence is CASSTFAAGANEQFF. CDR3 coding DNA: TGTGCCAGCAGCACCTTTGCCGCGGGGGCGAATGAGCAGTTCTTC.

This chain joins TRBV6-5 and TRBJ1-1, with D possibly TRBD1 on 5 matching bases. The CDR3 runs 15 residues. CDR1 and CDR2 from the germline V gene are MNHEY and SVGAGI. V was pared by 6 bases and J by 4 bases, with 18 bases between. CDR3 loop: CASREGPGYGTEAFF. The CDR3 DNA is TGTGCCAGCAGAGAGGGGCCAGGGTACGGCACTGAAGCTTTCTTT.